Sequencing of this T cell receptor (beta chain) was carried out in a study of blood T cell repertoires in COVID-19. On the study more broadly: T cells, B-cell-depleted T cells, or PBMCs supplied cDNA or gDNA.

Seattle cases were enrolled at active infection and followed longitudinally. Authors' methods: Nucleated cell number was recorded as an estimate derived from reference gene primer amplification. Measured with immunoSEQ multiplex PCR; TCRdb has only the in-frame clones, and not every one. That table gives V, J and clone size, and the DNA gave D and trimming. The sample consists of about 180,000 clones, around 80% of them appearing once. This clone was seen just once. The sequence was collected from a woman older than 75 with COVID-19, enrolled during active disease. What was sequenced was peripheral blood.

CDR3 amino acids: CASSDAAAGNYEQYF. CDR3 coding DNA: TGTGCCAGCAGTGATGCCGCGGCCGGCAACTACGAGCAGTACTTC. The chain joins TRBV2 to TRBJ2-7; no clear D. Trimming stripped 3 bases from V and 3 bases from J, with 15 bases between. The CDR3 covers 15 residues. The germline gives CDR1 SNHLY, CDR2 FYNNEI.